The 20 T cell receptor beta chains below come from one sample, sequenced in a study of blood T cell repertoires in COVID-19. Some clones are missing from TCRdb's copy, which holds only in-frame ones; the method was immunoSEQ multiplex PCR. The table lists about 82,000 clones, 75% to 90% of them singletons. The sequencing sample was made of peripheral blood. Receptors originate from a woman aged 40 to 50 with active or convalescent COVID-19.

The V gene is TRBV27, the J gene TRBJ1-2; D unclear. This CDR3 region has 13 residues. V was trimmed by 3 bases and J by 1 base, leaving 6 bases between them. Germline CDR1 reads MNHEY; CDR2 reads SMNVEV (reference sequence). CDR3 sequence (DNA): TGTGCCAGCAGTTTGAACGGTAACTATGGCTACACCTTC. This codes for CASSLNGNYGYTF.

Only a few counts were recorded for this clone. The V call is TRBV4-1, the J call TRBJ1-4; 7 bases line up with TRBD1. CDR1 is MGHRA, CDR2 YSYEKL, per germline. This CDR3 comprises 15 residues. V shed 4 bases and J 4 bases; nucleotides not matched to a gene: 6. The CDR3, as DNA: TGCGCCAGCAGCCCTACGACAGGGAATAATGAAAAACTGTTTTTT. Amino acid sequence: CASSPTTGNNEKLFF.

This clone was seen a few times. The gene calls are TRBV19 and TRBJ1-5; 8 bases fit TRBD1. J gave up 3 bases and V 4 bases, and 11 bases lay outside the gene matches. Per germline, CDR1 LNHDA and CDR2 SQIVND (reference sequence). The CDR3 extends over 17 amino acids. CDR3 region: CASSTQGAGVFNQPQHF. The CDR3 nucleotides read TGTGCCAGTAGTACCCAGGGGGCGGGAGTGTTCAATCAGCCCCAGCATTTT.

CDR3 DNA sequence: TGTGCCAGCAGCTCCGATGGGGGCGGCGGCTACACCTTC. This translates into CASSSDGGGGYTF. This chain joins TRBV5-5 and TRBJ1-2, with D tentatively TRBD1 (6 bases). This CDR3 has 13 amino acids. Per the germline V gene, CDR1 is SGHKS and CDR2 is YYEKEE (reference sequence). Trimming shortened V by 3 bases and J by 8 bases, and 14 bases separated the two germline ends. The whole variable domain, remainder taken from reference TRBV5-5 and TRBJ1-2, is DAGVTQSPTHLIKTRGQQVTLRCSPISGHKSVSWYQQVLGQGPQFIFQYYEKEERGRGNFPDRFSARQFPNYSSELNVNALLLGDSALYLCASSSDGGGGYTFGSGTRLTVV.

This chain joins TRBV9 and TRBJ2-5; 8 nucleotides align to TRBD2. The CDR3 sequence is 15 residues long. Germline V CDR1 and CDR2: SGDLS, YYNGEE. With V trimmed by 0 bases and J by 4 bases, 5 bases remained unmatched. Written as DNA, the CDR3 is TGTGCCAGCAGCGTAGCGGGAGGGATAGGAGAGACCCAGTACTTC. This sequence encodes CASSVAGGIGETQYF.

With respect to this clone: Being one base from a much bigger clone, this may be a read error. V and J are TRBV28 and TRBJ1-5; 12 bases agree with TRBD1. The CDR3 runs 16 residues. Trimming removed 6 bases from V and 6 bases from J; junction bases left unmatched: 9. Per germline, CDR1 MDHEN and CDR2 SYDVKM. The CDR3 here is CASSPTGTGGGQPQHF. CDR3 DNA sequence: TGTGCCAGCAGCCCGACCGGGACAGGGGGCGGTCAGCCCCAGCATTTT.

V is TRBV5-1 and J is TRBJ1-4, with 10 bases aligning to TRBD1. J lost 6 bases, V lost 4 bases, and 9 bases had no gene match. This CDR3 has 16 amino acids. Germline-derived CDR1 and CDR2 are SGHRS and YFSETQ. This chain's CDR3 is CASSPGQGSFYEKLFF. CDR3 DNA sequence: TGCGCCAGCAGCCCGGGACAGGGGAGCTTTTATGAAAAACTGTTTTTT.

This clone was observed at least ten times. V usage is TRBV4-1 and J usage is TRBJ1-2; TRBD1 aligns across 7 bases. Germline values: CDR1 MGHRA, CDR2 YSYEKL. V lost 3 bases to trimming and J lost 5 bases; unmatched junction nucleotides: 12. This CDR3 has 16 amino acids. CDR3 sequence (DNA): TGCGCCAGCAGCCATCCCCGGGACAGCGAGGGGTATGGCTACACCTTC. Protein: CASSHPRDSEGYGYTF.

The rearrangement links TRBV9 to TRBJ2-7, with 10 bases matching TRBD1. CDR3 length: 14 residues. Germline V gene sequence: CDR1 SGDLS, CDR2 YYNGEE. The ends lost 3 bases at V and 5 bases at J; junction bases unmatched: 5. The CDR3: CASSGGTGVHEQYF. The CDR3 DNA is TGTGCCAGCAGCGGTGGGACAGGGGTACACGAGCAGTACTTC.

This clone has just a few counts. CDR3 sequence reads: CASSAATGLYYGYTF. CDR3 nucleotide sequence: TGTGCCAGCAGCGCCGCAACAGGGCTTTACTATGGCTACACCTTC. This chain links TRBV9 with TRBJ1-2, with D tentatively TRBD1 (6 bases). V was cut by 3 bases and J by 3 bases, with 15 bases left in between. The CDR3 runs 15 residues. CDR1 is SGDLS, CDR2 YYNGEE, per germline.

This sequence joins TRBV6-5 and TRBJ1-5, with D tentatively TRBD1 (6 bases). Trimming took 7 bases from V and 6 from J, leaving 13 bases between them. The CDR3 is made up of 13 amino acids. CDR1 and CDR2 (germline): MNHEY, SVGAGI. Written as DNA, the CDR3 is TGTGCCAGCATGCCACAGGGTGGTCAGCCCCAGCATTTT. Translated, it gives CASMPQGGQPQHF.

J is TRBJ2-7 and V is TRBV19, with TRBD2 as a possible D gene (6 bases). Trimming removed 6 bases from V and 2 bases from J, with 11 bases in between. The CDR3 runs to 13 residues. Per germline, CDR1 LNHDA and CDR2 SQIVND (reference sequence). This CDR3 reads CASSQGEAYEQYF. The CDR3, as DNA: TGTGCCAGTAGCCAAGGGGAGGCCTACGAGCAGTACTTC. Full variable domain (missing parts from reference TRBV19 and TRBJ2-7): DGGITQSPKYLFRKEGQNVTLSCEQNLNHDAMYWYRQDPGQGLRLIYYSQIVNDFQKGDIAEGYSVSREKKESFPLTVTSAQKNPTAFYLCASSQGEAYEQYFGPGTRLTVT.

The chain couples TRBV5-1 to TRBJ2-5; a possible D gene is TRBD1 (6 bases). Germline-derived CDR1 and CDR2 are SGHRS and YFSETQ. V was trimmed by 5 bases and J by 1 base, leaving 6 bases between them. This CDR3 is built from 12 residues. The CDR3 here is CASRTGQETQYF. The CDR3 DNA reads as TGCGCCAGCAGGACAGGCCAAGAGACCCAGTACTTC.

The chain has TRBV19 and TRBJ2-3, with a tentative D call TRBD1 (6 bases). CDR1 and CDR2 (germline): LNHDA, SQIVND (reference sequence). The CDR3 runs 15 residues. V lost 6 bases and J lost 0, with 13 bases in between. The CDR3 sequence: CASRPGHTSTDTQYF. CDR3 coding DNA: TGTGCCAGTAGGCCGGGACATACTAGCACAGATACGCAGTATTTT. The whole variable domain, filled in from reference TRBV19 and TRBJ2-3, reads DGGITQSPKYLFRKEGQNVTLSCEQNLNHDAMYWYRQDPGQGLRLIYYSQIVNDFQKGDIAEGYSVSREKKESFPLTVTSAQKNPTAFYLCASRPGHTSTDTQYFGPGTRLTVL.

This chain links TRBV2 with TRBJ1-6; D is ambiguous. CDR1 and CDR2 (germline): SNHLY, FYNNEI. V dropped 8 bases and J dropped 0 bases, with 14 bases sitting between them. This CDR3 spans 16 amino acids. This chain's CDR3 is CASLLRGSSYNSPLHF. The CDR3 DNA reads TGTGCCAGCCTCCTACGGGGAAGCTCCTATAATTCACCCCTCCACTTT.

The chain combines TRBV29-1 with TRBJ2-7, with TRBD1 matching over 8 bases. With 0 bases clipped from V and 5 bases from J, the junction kept 12 bases outside the gene matches. The CDR3 runs 16 residues. CDR1 is SQVTM and CDR2 is ANQGSEA in the germline V gene. The DNA of the CDR3 is TGCAGCGTTGAAGATGTAAGGGGGACAGGCGGGGACGAGCAGTACTTC. Translated, it gives CSVEDVRGTGGDEQYF.

This chain links TRBV6-5 with TRBJ2-4; TRBD2 matches 8 bases. V lost 7 bases and J lost 5; bases outside the gene matches: 4. The germline V gene has CDR1 MNHEY and CDR2 SVGAGI. The CDR3 contains 13 residues. Here the CDR3 reads CASTRGDQNIQYF. The CDR3 DNA is TGTGCCAGCACGCGGGGGGACCAAAACATTCAGTACTTC.

CDR3 protein: CATSNRGPWDTQYF. In nucleotides, the CDR3 is TGTGCCACCAGCAACAGGGGACCTTGGGATACGCAGTATTTT. The rearrangement joins TRBV24-1 to TRBJ2-3, with 7 bases aligning to TRBD1. Germline trimming cut 7 bases from V and 6 bases from J; bases unmatched to any gene: 9. Germline CDR1 reads KGHDR; CDR2 reads SFDVKD. This CDR3 is built from 14 residues.

The V call is TRBV4-3, the J call TRBJ2-7, with TRBD1 identical over 7 bases. V lost 3 bases, J lost 1 base, and 6 bases stayed unmatched. Germline-derived CDR1 and CDR2 are LGHNA and YSLEER. CDR3 size: 15 residues. The CDR3 DNA reads TGCGCCAGCAGCCATAGACAGGGACCTTCCTACGAGCAGTACTTC. This gives the protein CASSHRQGPSYEQYF.

The chain uses TRBV7-9 and TRBJ1-2; no clear D gene. Trimming pared 2 bases from V and 4 bases from J, leaving 11 bases between. The germline V gene has CDR1 SEHNR and CDR2 FQNEAQ (reference sequence). CDR3 length: 14 amino acids. CDR3 coding DNA: TGTGCCAGCAGCTTAATACAGCCCATCTATGGCTACACCTTC. Its translation: CASSLIQPIYGYTF. Using reference TRBV7-9 and TRBJ1-2 for the parts outside the CDR3, the full variable domain is DTGVSQNPRHKITKRGQNVTFRCDPISEHNRLYWYRQTLGQGPEFLTYFQNEAQLEKSRLLSDRFSAERPKGSFSTLEIQRTEQGDSAMYLCASSLIQPIYGYTFGSGTRLTVV.